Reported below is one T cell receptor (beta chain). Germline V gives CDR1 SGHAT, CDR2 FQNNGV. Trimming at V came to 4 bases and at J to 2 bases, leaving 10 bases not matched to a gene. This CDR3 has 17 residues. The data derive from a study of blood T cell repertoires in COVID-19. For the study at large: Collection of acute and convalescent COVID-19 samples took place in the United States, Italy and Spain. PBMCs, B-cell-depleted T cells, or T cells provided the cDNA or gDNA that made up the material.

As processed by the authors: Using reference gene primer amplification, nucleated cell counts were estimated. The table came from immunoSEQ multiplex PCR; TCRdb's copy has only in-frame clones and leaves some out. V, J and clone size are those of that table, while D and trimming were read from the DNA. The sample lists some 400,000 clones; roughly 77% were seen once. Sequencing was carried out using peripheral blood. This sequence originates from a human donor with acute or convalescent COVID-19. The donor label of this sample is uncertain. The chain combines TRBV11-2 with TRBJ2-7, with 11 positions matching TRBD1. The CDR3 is CASSYGQGAVLTYEQYF. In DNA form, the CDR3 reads TGTGCCAGCAGCTACGGACAGGGGGCCGTTCTGACCTACGAGCAGTACTTC.